This is a list of T cell receptor beta chains from one sample in a study of T cells in Graves' hyperthyroidism and ophthalmopathy. TCRdb used MiXCR to reprocess the multiplex PCR reads, holding one entry per CDR3 protein. This table holds 300,000 to 450,000 distinct CDR3 sequences, more than 11% found once. Sequencing used blood. All receptors derive from a woman aged 60-75 years with Graves' hyperthyroidism. CDR3s include the opening cysteine and the closing phenylalanine or tryptophan. Fields, in order: D gene, clone size, V gene, J gene, CDR3 DNA, CDR3 protein. The D gene is left open where the match is weak. Size tells how often a clone was seen (once, few, many) or the class of an expanded clone, and some rows leave it out.

NA,many,TRBV29-1,TRBJ2-1,TGCAGCGTTGGGTCCCCCCATCCCGAGCAGTTCTTC,CSVGSPHPEQFF
NA,many,TRBV11-2,TRBJ2-7,TGTGCCAGCAGCCAAGGGGACGGGGACGAGCAGTACTTC,CASSQGDGDEQYF
NA,many,TRBV11-2,TRBJ2-7,TGTGCCAGCAGCTACATAGGTTCCGAGCAGTACTTC,CASSYIGSEQYF
TRBD1,many,TRBV20-1,TRBJ2-1,TGCAGTGCTAGGGGGTGGGGACAGGGGGGCGATGAGCAGTTCTTC,CSARGWGQGGDEQFF
NA,many,TRBV20-1,TRBJ2-3,TGCAGTGCTAGACGGAGCACAGATACGCAGTATTTT,CSARRSTDTQYF
NA,NA,TRBV6-2/TRBV6-3,TRBJ2-7,TGTGCCAGCACCCCAAATCGGGCTAGACCCTACGAGCAGTACTTC,CASTPNRARPYEQYF
TRBD1,many,TRBV18,TRBJ1-4,TGTGCCAGCTCACCATCCCGGGGACAGGGGGAAGAAAAACTGTTTTTT,CASSPSRGQGEEKLFF
NA,many,TRBV12-3/TRBV12-4,TRBJ2-5,TGTGCCAGCAGTTTACTATGGGCCCAGTACTTC,CASSLLWAQYF
TRBD1,few,TRBV18,TRBJ1-3,TGTGCCAGCTCACCTCGACAGGGCCCAGGAAACACCATATATTTT,CASSPRQGPGNTIYF
TRBD1,few,TRBV19,TRBJ1-5,TGTGCCAGTAGTTCTCCACCCGGGACAGGCACAAATCAGCCCCAGCATTTT,CASSSPPGTGTNQPQHF
NA,many,TRBV20-1,TRBJ2-7,TGCAGTGCGGCGGACCCGACCTACGAGCAGTACTTC,CSAADPTYEQYF
NA,NA,TRBV18,TRBJ2-5,TGTGCCAGCTCACAACTGACTAGATCAGAGACCCAGTACTTC,CASSQLTRSETQYF
NA,many,TRBV3-1,TRBJ1-2,TGTGCCAGCAGCCAAGATCTACAGTATGGCTACACCTTC,CASSQDLQYGYTF
TRBD1,NA,TRBV25-1,TRBJ1-1,TGTGCCAGCAGTGAACAGGGGGAGGGCACTGAAGCTTTCTTT,CASSEQGEGTEAFF
TRBD1,NA,TRBV7-9,TRBJ2-2,TGTGCCAGCAGCCCAATGGGACAGGGAGAACCCGGGGAGCTGTTTTTT,CASSPMGQGEPGELFF
NA,many,TRBV30,TRBJ2-5,TGTGCCTGGAGGGCGACTAGCCAAGAGACCCAGTACTTC,CAWRATSQETQYF
TRBD2,many,TRBV11-3,TRBJ2-5,TGTGCCAGCAGCTTGGCCCGGGGGGTAGAGACCCAGTACTTC,CASSLARGVETQYF
NA,many,TRBV2,TRBJ1-5,TGTGCCAGCAGTACCAGCAATCAGCCCCAGCATTTT,CASSTSNQPQHF
NA,once,TRBV5-1,TRBJ2-2,TGCGCCAGCAGCCTCCGCGCCGGGACCCCGAACACCGGGGAGCTGTTTTTT,CASSLRAGTPNTGELFF
NA,NA,TRBV3-1,TRBJ2-2,TGTGCCAGCAGCCAATGGGGGATCCGGAACACCGGGGAGCTGTTTTTT,CASSQWGIRNTGELFF
TRBD1,NA,TRBV5-5,TRBJ1-1,TGTGCCAGCAGCTCACTTCGGACAGGGGGGAACACTGAAGCTTTCTTT,CASSSLRTGGNTEAFF
TRBD1,many,TRBV7-2,TRBJ1-5,TGCGCCAGCAGCCCTGGGACAGGACATCAGCCCCAGCATTTT,CASSPGTGHQPQHF
NA,NA,TRBV19,TRBJ2-5,TGTGCCAGTAGCCAAATGGGGGGAGAGACCCAGTACTTC,CASSQMGGETQYF
NA,many,TRBV29-1,TRBJ2-2,TGCAGCGTTGACGGGGAGGCCACCGGGGAGCTGTTTTTT,CSVDGEATGELFF
TRBD2,NA,TRBV20-1,TRBJ2-1,TGCAGTGCTTTTACTAGCGGCTCCTACAATGAGCAGTTCTTC,CSAFTSGSYNEQFF
TRBD1,NA,TRBV12-3/TRBV12-4,TRBJ1-5,TGTGCCAGCAGTTTTGGGGACAGGGGAACGAGCCATCAGCCCCAGCATTTT,CASSFGDRGTSHQPQHF
TRBD1,many,TRBV6-1,TRBJ1-1,TGTGCCAGCAGGTCCGGGACAGGGTTCATGAACACTGAAGCTTTCTTT,CASRSGTGFMNTEAFF
NA,NA,TRBV10-3,TRBJ1-4,TGTGCCATCAGTCGTGTAGAGAATGAAAAACTGTTTTTT,CAISRVENEKLFF
NA,few,TRBV29-1,TRBJ2-5,TGCAGCGTCCGTACCGACAGTGGGGAGACCCAGTACTTC,CSVRTDSGETQYF
TRBD2,few,TRBV9,TRBJ2-2,TGTGCCAGCAGCGAAACTAGCGGGAGCGCGAACACCGGGGAGCTGTTTTTT,CASSETSGSANTGELFF
NA,many,TRBV3-1,TRBJ2-1,TGTGCCAGCAGCCAAGATAGCCTTTCACAGGCGACCTACAATGAGCAGTTCTTC,CASSQDSLSQATYNEQFF
NA,NA,TRBV6-5,TRBJ2-7,TGTGCCAGCAGTTACTTGGGGGGCGGAAGCTCCTACGAGCAGTACTTC,CASSYLGGGSSYEQYF
NA,many,TRBV2,TRBJ1-4,TGTGCCAGCAGTGCTGACATTGCAAAACTGTTTTTT,CASSADIAKLFF
NA,many,TRBV5-1,TRBJ2-2,TGCGCCAGCAGCTTGGATCTGGGGCGCGGGACCGGGGAGCTGTTTTTT,CASSLDLGRGTGELFF
TRBD1,many,TRBV7-6,TRBJ1-6,TGTGCCAGCAGCCTCGGACAGGGATGGAATTCACCCCTCCACTTT,CASSLGQGWNSPLHF
NA,NA,TRBV29-1,TRBJ2-2,TGCAGCGTTGTCAGGGTGAACACCGGGGAGCTGTTTTTT,CSVVRVNTGELFF
NA,many,TRBV5-1,TRBJ1-1,TGCGCCAGCGGTTGGGCCGATAACACTGAAGCTTTCTTT,CASGWADNTEAFF
TRBD2,many,TRBV24-1,TRBJ2-2,TGTGCCACCAGTGATGCGTCAATAGCGGGAGGGACCGGGGAGCTGTTTTTT,CATSDASIAGGTGELFF
TRBD2,NA,TRBV5-1,TRBJ2-3,TGCGCCAGCAGCTTGAAAGCTAGCGGGAGCGCAGATACGCAGTATTTT,CASSLKASGSADTQYF
TRBD2,many,TRBV11-2,TRBJ2-4,TGTGCCAGCAGCCTCCAACTAGCGGGGATCAAAAACATTCAGTACTTC,CASSLQLAGIKNIQYF
NA,once,TRBV18,TRBJ1-6,TGTGCCAGCTCACCATTTTCGGAAGACTATAATTCACCCCTCCACTTT,CASSPFSEDYNSPLHF
NA,many,TRBV2,TRBJ2-7,TGTGCCAGCAGGCGCGACAGGACTACCTACGAGCAGTACTTC,CASRRDRTTYEQYF
TRBD2,NA,TRBV7-8,TRBJ2-1,TGTGCCAGCAGCTCGGGACTAGCGGGAACTAGCTCCTACAATGAGCAGTTCTTC,CASSSGLAGTSSYNEQFF
TRBD2,few,TRBV20-1,TRBJ2-5,TGCAGTGCTAGAGTTAGCGGGAGGTCCCAAGAGACCCAGTACTTC,CSARVSGRSQETQYF
NA,many,TRBV30,TRBJ2-1,TGTGCCTGGAGCCTAGGGCCCCAGAGAGGGCCTTACAATGAGCAGTTCTTC,CAWSLGPQRGPYNEQFF
NA,NA,TRBV6-5,TRBJ1-4,TGTGCCAGCAGTTACTCGGGGCAGGGCGGTGAAAAACTGTTTTTT,CASSYSGQGGEKLFF
NA,many,TRBV10-3,TRBJ2-3,TGTGCCATTGCAGCCCTAAACACAGATACGCAGTATTTT,CAIAALNTDTQYF
NA,many,TRBV20-1,TRBJ1-1,TGCAGTGCTAGAGATGTGCAGAACACTGAAGCTTTCTTT,CSARDVQNTEAFF
NA,many,TRBV3-1,TRBJ1-4,TGTGCCAGTTACGACAGCCTCAATGAAAAACTGTTTTTT,CASYDSLNEKLFF
TRBD1,many,TRBV2,TRBJ2-7,TGTGCCAGCAGTGGGCAGGGGGCTCGCGGCGAGCAGTACTTC,CASSGQGARGEQYF
NA,many,TRBV24-1,TRBJ2-7,TGTGCCACCAGTGACACAGGTAGCTCCTACGAGCAGTACTTC,CATSDTGSSYEQYF
TRBD1,NA,TRBV30,TRBJ2-7,TGTGCCTGGAGCGCAGGGGGCTCATACGAGCAGTACTTC,CAWSAGGSYEQYF